The next 8 T cell receptor beta chains were all read from a single sample in a study of CD8 T cells in ankylosing spondylitis. Study-wide points: Seemingly distinctive of ankylosing spondylitis blood was a TCR beta motif formed by eight highly homologous variants.

TCRdb called the 5' RACE reads again in MiXCR, with one record for every CDR3 protein. The sample includes about 440,000 distinct CDR3 sequences, 15% to 20% seen only once; the top ten take approximately 0.97%. The antigens for these receptors are not known. Sequencing used blood, either unsorted or a sorted T cell fraction (not recorded which). The receptors shown here come from a male donor with ankylosing spondylitis.

This clonotype was counted between two and nine times. The V and J genes are TRBV25-1 and TRBJ2-1, with D possibly being TRBD2 (5 bases). With 1 base removed from V and 7 bases from J, the gap between germline ends came to 17 bases. Germline V lookup: CDR1 MGHDK, CDR2 SYGVNS. This CDR3 has 16 residues. CDR3 sequence reads: CASSESRTFTGNEQFF. For the CDR3, the DNA is TGTGCCAGCAGTGAATCTAGGACCTTTACGGGGAATGAGCAGTTCTTC.

In this sample, this clonotype turned up a few times. The V and J genes are TRBV11-2 and TRBJ2-4, with D unresolved. Germline CDR1 reads SGHAT; CDR2 reads FQNNGV. The CDR3 consists of 16 residues. With 1 base removed from V and 2 bases from J, the gap between germline ends came to 12 bases. CDR3 nucleotides: TGTGCCAGCAGCTTAGGCGGTGACGGGTCCAAAAACATTCAGTACTTC. It translates to CASSLGGDGSKNIQYF.

The chain has TRBV11-2 and TRBJ2-7; D is perhaps TRBD1 (7 bases). The ends were cut back, 3 bases at V and 4 bases at J, with 16 bases in the middle. The germline gives CDR1 SGHAT, CDR2 FQNNGV. The CDR3 is 15 residues long. CDR3 residues: CASSLQGGAAYEQYF. The CDR3 bases are TGTGCCAGCAGCTTGCAGGGGGGTGCGGCGTACGAGCAGTACTTC.

In this sample, this clonotype turned up a few times. The rearrangement links TRBV20-1 to TRBJ1-1; no reliable D call. This CDR3 spans 12 amino acids. Germline V gene lookup returns CDR1 DFQATT and CDR2 SNEGSKA (reference sequence). Trimming shortened V by 1 base and J by 6 bases, and 9 bases separated the two germline ends. The DNA for the CDR3 is TGCAGTGCTAGAGCTCTAGGAGCTGAAGCTTTCTTT. This translates into CSARALGAEAFF.

The rearrangement links TRBV15 to TRBJ2-7; D is uncertain. The CDR3 sequence is 16 residues long. V lost 0 bases, J lost 6 bases, and 18 bases lay in between. The germline V gene has CDR1 LNHNV and CDR2 YYDKDF (reference sequence). The CDR3 DNA reads TGTGCCACCAGCAGAGATCGTCTGGACCGTTCTTCCGAGCAGTACTTC. Translating gives CATSRDRLDRSSEQYF.

This clonotype was observed a handful of times. V gene TRBV2 combines with J gene TRBJ2-7; 7 bases agree with TRBD2. Trimming cost V 0 bases and J 10 bases; bases outside gene matches: 6. The CDR3 length is 13 residues. Germline V gene lookup returns CDR1 SNHLY and CDR2 FYNNEI. This CDR3 reads CASSEALGGEQYF. The CDR3, as DNA: TGTGCCAGCAGTGAAGCGTTGGGGGGGGAACAGTACTTC.

This clonotype was seen a few times. The V call is TRBV6-1, the J call TRBJ1-4, with D unresolved. This CDR3 contains 16 residues. Trimming took 6 bases from V and 3 from J, leaving 17 bases between them. CDR1 is MNHNS and CDR2 is SASEGT in the germline V gene. The CDR3 sequence is CASSSQWGRANEKLFF. The CDR3 nucleotides are TGTGCCAGCAGCTCCCAATGGGGTCGAGCTAATGAAAAACTGTTTTTT.

This clonotype has at least ten counts. The V gene is TRBV6-1, the J gene TRBJ1-6; D ambiguous. The length of the CDR3 is 14 residues. The V gene lost 10 bases and the J gene lost 8 bases, with 18 bases spanning the gap. The germline CDR1 and CDR2 sequences are MNHNS and SASEGT. The CDR3 loop is CATSEMGDHSPLHF. The CDR3 coding sequence is TGTGCCACCTCGGAGATGGGTGATCATTCACCCCTCCACTTT.